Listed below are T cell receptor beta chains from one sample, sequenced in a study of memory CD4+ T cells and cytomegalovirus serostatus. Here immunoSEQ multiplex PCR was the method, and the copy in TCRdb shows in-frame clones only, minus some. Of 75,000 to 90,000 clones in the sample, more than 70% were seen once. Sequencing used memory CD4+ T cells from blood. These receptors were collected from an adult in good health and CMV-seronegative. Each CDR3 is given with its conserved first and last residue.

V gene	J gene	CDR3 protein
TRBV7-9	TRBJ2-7	CASNSGGSSYEQYF
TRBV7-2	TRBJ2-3	CASSVLTDTQYF
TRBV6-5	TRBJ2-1	CASSYSGLSEQFF
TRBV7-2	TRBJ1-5	CASSPFETQPQHF
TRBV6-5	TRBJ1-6	CASSYTRQNNSPLHF
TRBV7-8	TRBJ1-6	CASSHGSNSPLHF
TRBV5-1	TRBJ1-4	CASSQGTEEKLFF
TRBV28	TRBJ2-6	CASTPLSGANVLTF
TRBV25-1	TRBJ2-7	CASIGGYEQYF
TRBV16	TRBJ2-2	CASSQSALPAELFF
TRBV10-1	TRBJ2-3	CASSPAGLTDTQYF
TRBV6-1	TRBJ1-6	CASSELRARDSPLHF
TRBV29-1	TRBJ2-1	CSAGLAGGQREQFF
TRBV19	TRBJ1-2	CASSRTRTNYGYTF
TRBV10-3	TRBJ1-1	CAISEFMGDTEAFF
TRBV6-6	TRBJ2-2	CASSYEGLTGELFF
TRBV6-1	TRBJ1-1	CASSEDSRGGTEAFF
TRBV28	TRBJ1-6	CASSSVGGRNSPLHF
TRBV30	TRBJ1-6	CAWSEPGQGTSSPLHF
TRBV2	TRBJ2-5	CASSEPSGGAETQYF
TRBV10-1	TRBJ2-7	CASSEYRGGNEQYF
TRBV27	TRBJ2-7	CASSTSGQGYEQYF
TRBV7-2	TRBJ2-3	CASSPGLAGGTSDTQYF
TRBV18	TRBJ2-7	CASSFQVEEQYF
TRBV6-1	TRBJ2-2	CASKRDTGELFF
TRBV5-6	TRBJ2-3	CASSSGTGVGTDTQYF
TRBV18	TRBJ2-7	CASSPSRAVDEQYF
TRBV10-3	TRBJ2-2	CAISRQGGTGELFF
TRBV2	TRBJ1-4	CASSVQGQEKLFF
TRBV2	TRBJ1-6	CASSGGINSPLHF
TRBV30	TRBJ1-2	CALLPGQFYGYTF
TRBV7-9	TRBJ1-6	CASSLEGADSPLHF
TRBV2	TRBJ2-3	CASSDRANTQYF
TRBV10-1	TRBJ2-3	CASSESGRTDTQYF
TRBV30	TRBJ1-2	CALVGAAKGVF
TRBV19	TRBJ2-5	CASSMAGETQYF
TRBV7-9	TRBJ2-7	CASSLAAGDYEQYF
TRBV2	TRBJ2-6	CASRPLRAGANVLTF
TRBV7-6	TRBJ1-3	CASSLDSLGNTIYF
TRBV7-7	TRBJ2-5	CASSPRQGGETQYF
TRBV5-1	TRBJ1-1	CASSETGWTEAFF
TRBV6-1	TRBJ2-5	CASSLGQIQETQYF
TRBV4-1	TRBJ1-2	CASSPSGAPSNYGYTF
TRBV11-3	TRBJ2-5	CASSRQGAGETQYF
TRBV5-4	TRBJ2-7	CASSFGDRGYEQYF
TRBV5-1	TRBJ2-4	CASSRGLAGGGYIQYF
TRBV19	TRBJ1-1	CASSENLQGSGTEAFF
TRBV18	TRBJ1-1	CASSRDRGETEAFF
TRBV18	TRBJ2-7	CASSPGQGAEEQYF
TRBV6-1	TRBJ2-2	CAIVFQNRAGELFF
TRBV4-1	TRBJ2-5	CASSQEPHRKETQYF
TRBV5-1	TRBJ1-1	CASSNGRVNTEAFF